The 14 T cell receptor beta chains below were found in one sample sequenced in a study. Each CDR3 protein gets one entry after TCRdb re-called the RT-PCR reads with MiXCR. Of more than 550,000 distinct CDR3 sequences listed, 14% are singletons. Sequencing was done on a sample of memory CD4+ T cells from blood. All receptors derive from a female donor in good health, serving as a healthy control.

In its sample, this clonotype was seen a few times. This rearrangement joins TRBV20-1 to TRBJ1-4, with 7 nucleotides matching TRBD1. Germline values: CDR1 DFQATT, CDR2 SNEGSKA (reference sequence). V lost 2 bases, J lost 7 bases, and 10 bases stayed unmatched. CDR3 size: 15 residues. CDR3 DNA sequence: TGCAGTGCTAGACCGGACAGGTGGATTACTGAAAAACTGTTTTTT. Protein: CSARPDRWITEKLFF.

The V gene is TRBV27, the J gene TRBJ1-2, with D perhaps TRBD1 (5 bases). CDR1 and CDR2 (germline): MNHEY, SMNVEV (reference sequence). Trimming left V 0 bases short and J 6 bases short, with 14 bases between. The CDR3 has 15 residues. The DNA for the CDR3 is TGTGCCAGCAGTTTATCCGGACATCGAGAGAATGGCTACACCTTC. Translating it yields CASSLSGHRENGYTF.

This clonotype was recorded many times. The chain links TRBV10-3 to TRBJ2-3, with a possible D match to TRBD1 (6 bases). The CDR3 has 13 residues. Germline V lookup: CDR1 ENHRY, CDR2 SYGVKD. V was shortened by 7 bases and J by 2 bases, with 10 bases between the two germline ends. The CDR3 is CAITAGVTDTQYF. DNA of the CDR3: TGTGCCATCACGGCAGGGGTCACAGATACGCAGTATTTT.

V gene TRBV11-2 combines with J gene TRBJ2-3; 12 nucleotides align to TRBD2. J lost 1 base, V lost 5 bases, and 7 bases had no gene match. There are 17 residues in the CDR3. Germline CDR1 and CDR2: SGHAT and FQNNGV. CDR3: CASSRRLAGVGTDTQYF. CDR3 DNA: TGTGCCAGCAGCAGAAGACTAGCGGGAGTAGGCACAGATACGCAGTATTTT.

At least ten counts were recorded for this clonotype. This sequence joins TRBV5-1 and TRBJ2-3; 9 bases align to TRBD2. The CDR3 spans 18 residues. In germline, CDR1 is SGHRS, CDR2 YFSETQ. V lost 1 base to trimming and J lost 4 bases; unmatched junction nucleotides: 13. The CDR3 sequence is CASSLTGPGTSPADTQYF. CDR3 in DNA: TGCGCCAGCAGCTTGACCGGACCCGGGACTAGCCCGGCAGATACGCAGTATTTT.

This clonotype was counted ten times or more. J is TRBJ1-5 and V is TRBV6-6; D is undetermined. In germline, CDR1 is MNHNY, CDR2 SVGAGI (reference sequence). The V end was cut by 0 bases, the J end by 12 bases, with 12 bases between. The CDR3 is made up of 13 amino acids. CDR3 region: CASSYSINLDQHF. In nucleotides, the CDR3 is TGTGCCAGCAGTTACTCAATTAACCTGGACCAGCATTTT.

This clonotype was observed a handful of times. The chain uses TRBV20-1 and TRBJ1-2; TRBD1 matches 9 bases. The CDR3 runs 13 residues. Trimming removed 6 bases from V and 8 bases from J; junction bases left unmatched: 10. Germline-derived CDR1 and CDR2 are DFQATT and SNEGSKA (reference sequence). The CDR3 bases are TGCAGTGCCAAACCACAGGGGGCGAACGGCTACACCTTC. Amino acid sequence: CSAKPQGANGYTF.

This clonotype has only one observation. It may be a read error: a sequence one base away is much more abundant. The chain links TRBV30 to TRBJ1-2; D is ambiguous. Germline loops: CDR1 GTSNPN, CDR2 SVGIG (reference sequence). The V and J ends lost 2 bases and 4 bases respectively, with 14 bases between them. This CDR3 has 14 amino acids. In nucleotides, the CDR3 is TGTGCCTGGAGTCCGAACAGTGGAATCTATGGCTACACCTTC. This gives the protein CAWSPNSGIYGYTF.

CDR3 sequence: CASSPPGRGNTEAFF. The CDR3, as DNA: TGTGCCAGCTCACCGCCGGGACGGGGAAACACTGAAGCTTTCTTT. This sequence joins TRBV18 and TRBJ1-1, with a possible D match to TRBD1 (5 bases). The V end was cut by 3 bases, the J end by 2 bases, with 13 bases between. Germline-derived CDR1 and CDR2 are KGHSH and LQKENI. The CDR3 contains 15 residues.

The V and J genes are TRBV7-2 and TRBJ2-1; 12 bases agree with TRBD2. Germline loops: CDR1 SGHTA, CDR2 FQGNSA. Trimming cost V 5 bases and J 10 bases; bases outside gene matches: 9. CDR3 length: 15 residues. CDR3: CASSPRTSGAAEQFF. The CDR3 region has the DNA TGTGCCAGCAGCCCTCGGACTAGCGGGGCGGCGGAGCAGTTCTTC.

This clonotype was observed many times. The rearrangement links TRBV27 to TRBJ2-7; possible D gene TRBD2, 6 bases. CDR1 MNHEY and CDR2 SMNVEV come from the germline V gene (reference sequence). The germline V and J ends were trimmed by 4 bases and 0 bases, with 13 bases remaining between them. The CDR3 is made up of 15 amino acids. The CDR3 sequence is CASSWDFLSSYEQYF. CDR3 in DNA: TGTGCCAGCAGTTGGGACTTCTTGTCCTCCTACGAGCAGTACTTC.

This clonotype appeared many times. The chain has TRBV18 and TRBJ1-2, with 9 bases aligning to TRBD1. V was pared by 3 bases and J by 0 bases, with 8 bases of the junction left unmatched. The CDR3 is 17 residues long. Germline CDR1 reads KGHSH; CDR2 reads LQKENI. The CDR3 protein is CASSPPGTGKANYGYTF. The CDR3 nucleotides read TGTGCCAGCTCACCGCCCGGGACAGGGAAGGCTAACTATGGCTACACCTTC.

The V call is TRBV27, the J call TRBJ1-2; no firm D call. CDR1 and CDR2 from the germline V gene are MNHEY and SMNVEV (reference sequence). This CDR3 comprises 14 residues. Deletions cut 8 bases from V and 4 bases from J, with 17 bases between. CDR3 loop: CASGVSREPYGYTF. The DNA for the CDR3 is TGTGCCAGCGGTGTGTCAAGGGAGCCCTATGGCTACACCTTC.

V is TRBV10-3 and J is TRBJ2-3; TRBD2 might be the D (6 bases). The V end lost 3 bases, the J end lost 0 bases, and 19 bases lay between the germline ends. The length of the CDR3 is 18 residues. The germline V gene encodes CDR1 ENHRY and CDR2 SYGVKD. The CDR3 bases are TGTGCCATCAGTGATCCGGGGGAAAATAGGGCTAGCACAGATACGCAGTATTTT. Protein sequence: CAISDPGENRASTDTQYF.